This T cell receptor beta chain was retrieved from a study of blood T cell repertoires in COVID-19. In the authors' workflow: Estimation of nucleated cell counts was performed using reference gene primer amplification. Using immunoSEQ multiplex PCR, the repertoire was profiled, and TCRdb retains in-frame clones only, with some absent. The DNA was the basis for D and trimming; V, J and clone size are from that table. In the table there are 200,000 or so clones, 80% of which are singletons. Across about two dozen US areas, participants ranged in age from about 18 to 89 years. In assigning cohorts, the study relied on participant-reported clinical history. Trimming took off 0 bases at V and 3 bases at J, with 9 bases between the two ends. Germline CDR1 and CDR2: GTSNPN and SVGIG (reference sequence). The CDR3 sequence is 14 residues long.

The source of this sequence is a woman between 40 and 50 years old with acute COVID-19. The sequencing input was PBMCs or T cells enriched from blood (not recorded which). V usage is TRBV30 and J usage is TRBJ1-5; D unresolved. DNA of the CDR3: TGTGCCTGGAGTGTATTGCGGTCCAATCAGCCCCAGCATTTT. Residues: CAWSVLRSNQPQHF.